These 26 T cell receptor beta chains originate from one sample sequenced in a study of cytomegalovirus exposure and HLA in healthy donors. Using immunoSEQ multiplex PCR, the repertoire was profiled, and TCRdb retains in-frame clones only, with some absent. The sample has a few hundred thousand clones, roughly 90% seen once. The sequenced sample consisted of PBMCs. These receptors were obtained from a woman between 18 and 30 years old in good health and CMV-seronegative.

This clone was detected once. This chain joins TRBV13 and TRBJ2-1; TRBD1 aligns across 7 bases. Germline V gene lookup returns CDR1 PRHDT and CDR2 FYEKMQ (reference sequence). Trimming at V came to 4 bases and at J to 4 bases, leaving 4 bases not matched to a gene. The CDR3 covers 14 residues. CDR3 bases: TGTGCCAGCAGCTACCGACAGGGATACAATGAGCAGTTCTTC. Its protein is CASSYRQGYNEQFF.

This clone has only a few counts. This CDR3 is also generated by other DNA sequences in the sample. This chain links TRBV4-2 with TRBJ1-2; TRBD1 is a possible D gene (5 bases). The V gene lost 0 bases and the J gene lost 6 bases, with 8 bases spanning the gap. The CDR3 has 13 residues. In germline, CDR1 is LGHNA, CDR2 YNFKEQ. The CDR3 sequence: CASSQEVGDGYTF. In nucleotides, the CDR3 is TGTGCCAGCAGCCAAGAGGTAGGGGATGGCTACACCTTC.

The chain couples TRBV7-9 to TRBJ2-7; a weak D match, TRBD2 (5 bases). Trimming shortened V by 1 base and J by 6 bases, and 16 bases separated the two germline ends. The CDR3 covers 15 residues. Germline V gene data show CDR1 as SEHNR and CDR2 as FQNEAQ (reference sequence). CDR3 in DNA: TGTGCCAGCAGCTTAGATTTGGTTTTTGAGGGCGAGCAGTACTTC. It specifies CASSLDLVFEGEQYF.

About this clone: Other DNA sequences in this specimen translate into the identical CDR3. The V and J genes are TRBV28 and TRBJ2-7, with a tentative D call TRBD1 (5 bases). V lost 5 bases and J 4 bases, leaving 9 bases between the germline ends. Looked up from germline, CDR1 is MDHEN and CDR2 is SYDVKM. The CDR3 is made up of 12 amino acids. As DNA, the CDR3 is TGTGCCAGCAGTAGATCAGGGTACGAGCAGTACTTC. Its protein product is CASSRSGYEQYF.

The V gene is TRBV4-1, the J gene TRBJ2-7; D possibly corresponds to TRBD2 (5 bases). CDR1 and CDR2 from the germline V gene are MGHRA and YSYEKL. The CDR3 length is 13 residues. V gave up 1 base and J gave up 6 bases, with 10 bases separating them. CDR3 in amino acids: CASSQAGGSEQYF. The CDR3, as DNA: TGCGCCAGCAGCCAAGCCGGAGGCAGCGAGCAGTACTTC.

The chain has TRBV9 and TRBJ2-1; 8 bases align to TRBD2. V gave up 0 bases and J gave up 6 bases; unmatched junction bases: 2. From germline, CDR1 is SGDLS and CDR2 YYNGEE. This CDR3 has 14 residues. This CDR3 reads CASSVAGGPNEQFF. The DNA for the CDR3 is TGTGCCAGCAGCGTAGCGGGAGGGCCCAATGAGCAGTTCTTC.

This clone occurred a few times. The chain carries TRBV6-5 and TRBJ1-2, with a tentative D call TRBD1 (5 bases). V lost 6 bases, J lost 4 bases, and 15 bases lay in between. The CDR3 sequence is 14 residues long. Germline assignment: CDR1 MNHEY and CDR2 SVGAGI. The CDR3 reads CASSPTWTIYGYTF. The CDR3 DNA reads TGTGCCAGCAGCCCCACATGGACAATCTATGGCTACACCTTC.

In its sample, this clone was seen many times. One end of the junction does not line up with germline, which may come from a read error. This chain uses TRBV12-5 with TRBJ2-7; 8 bases match TRBD1. The CDR3 has 15 amino acids. Per the germline V gene, CDR1 is LGHNT and CDR2 is FRNRAP. This CDR3 reads CASGLKSGGSHEQYF. The DNA for the CDR3 is TGTGCTAGTGGTTTGAAATCAGGGGGCTCCCACGAGCAGTACTTC.

The chain employs TRBV7-2 and TRBJ2-7, with 8 nucleotides matching TRBD1. The length of the CDR3 is 14 residues. With V trimmed by 3 bases and J by 6 bases, 7 bases remained unmatched. Per the germline V gene, CDR1 is SGHTA and CDR2 is FQGNSA. The CDR3 is CASSLTGDPPEQYF. As DNA, the CDR3 is TGTGCCAGCAGCTTGACAGGGGATCCGCCCGAGCAGTACTTC.

The rearrangement joins TRBV7-3 to TRBJ1-3; 11 bases match TRBD1. The CDR3 has 17 residues. Germline V gene data show CDR1 as SGHTA and CDR2 as FQGTGA. Germline trimming cut 5 bases from V and 0 bases from J; bases unmatched to any gene: 6. In nucleotides, the CDR3 is TGTGCCAGCAGCACAGGGACAGGGGGGACCTCTGGAAACACCATATATTTT. Protein sequence: CASSTGTGGTSGNTIYF.

V usage is TRBV29-1 and J usage is TRBJ1-3, with a possible D match to TRBD1 (5 bases). CDR3 length: 12 residues. Trimming left V 7 bases short and J 7 bases short, with 14 bases between. Germline CDR1 and CDR2: SQVTM and ANQGSEA. CDR3 bases: TGCAGCGCCATAATGGGGGGGAACACCATATATTTT. It translates to CSAIMGGNTIYF.

The chain couples TRBV30 to TRBJ1-1, with a possible D match to TRBD1 (5 bases). Germline CDR1 is GTSNPN and CDR2 is SVGIG (reference sequence). Trimming shortened V by 4 bases and J by 4 bases, and 13 bases separated the two germline ends. This CDR3 has 13 amino acids. In nucleotides, the CDR3 is TGTGCCTGGACAGACTTCGGGGGCACTGAAGCTTTCTTT. It specifies CAWTDFGGTEAFF.

This clone occurred once. CDR3 in amino acids: CASSSGQTYITYEQYF. The CDR3 coding sequence is TGTGCCAGCAGCTCAGGACAGACCTATATCACCTACGAGCAGTACTTC. The chain joins TRBV5-4 to TRBJ2-7; a weak D match, TRBD1 (6 bases). CDR1 is SGHNT, CDR2 YYREEE, per germline (reference sequence). The V end lost 3 bases, the J end lost 2 bases, and 18 bases lay between the germline ends. The CDR3 has 16 amino acids. The variable domain in full, with the rest retrieved from reference TRBV5-4 and TRBJ2-7, is ETGVTQSPTHLIKTRGQQVTLRCSSQSGHNTVSWYQQALGQGPQFIFQYYREEENGRGNFPPRFSGLQFPNYSSELNVNALELDDSALYLCASSSGQTYITYEQYFGPGTRLTVT.

The V and J genes are TRBV4-2 and TRBJ1-1; TRBD1 matches at 8 bases. Per the germline V gene, CDR1 is LGHNA and CDR2 is YNFKEQ. This CDR3 comprises 13 residues. J lost 8 bases, V lost 4 bases, and 6 bases had no gene match. This CDR3 reads CASSLTDRAEAFF. The DNA of the CDR3 is TGTGCCAGCAGCCTTACGGACAGGGCAGAAGCTTTCTTT.

This chain connects TRBV4-3 to TRBJ2-7, with a weak D call TRBD2 (6 bases). Germline loops: CDR1 LGHNA, CDR2 YSLEER. V lost 1 base to trimming and J lost 4 bases, with 17 bases between them. There are 16 residues in the CDR3. The CDR3 loop is CASSQGVGGMVYEQYF. The CDR3 nucleotides are TGCGCCAGCAGCCAAGGGGTGGGCGGGATGGTGTACGAGCAGTACTTC.

The chain uses TRBV6-6 and TRBJ1-2; a possible D gene is TRBD1 (6 bases). The germline V gene encodes CDR1 MNHNY and CDR2 SVGAGI (reference sequence). This CDR3 region has 14 residues. Between the trimmed V and J ends, which lost 7 bases and 7 bases, there was a span of 19 bases. CDR3 DNA: TGTGCCAGCATTACTAAGGGGGTTTTCAGTGGCTACACCTTC. This codes for CASITKGVFSGYTF.

The chain uses TRBV7-2 and TRBJ2-7; 8 bases are a match to TRBD1. The germline V gene has CDR1 SGHTA and CDR2 FQGNSA. Trimming at V came to 10 bases and at J to 4 bases, leaving 12 bases not matched to a gene. This CDR3 is built from 14 residues. The CDR3 region is CATTEDQGAYEQYF. For the CDR3, the DNA is TGTGCCACCACCGAAGACCAGGGGGCGTACGAGCAGTACTTC. The entire variable domain, with the rest obtained from reference TRBV7-2 and TRBJ2-7, is as follows: GAGVSQSPSNKVTEKGKDVELRCDPISGHTALYWYRQSLGQGLEFLIYFQGNSAPDKSGLPSDRFSAERTGGSVSTLTIQRTQQEDSAVYLCATTEDQGAYEQYFGPGTRLTVT.

The gene calls are TRBV10-3 and TRBJ1-1, with D uncertain. V gave up 5 bases and J gave up 0 bases, with 7 bases separating them. The CDR3 runs 13 residues. The germline V gene encodes CDR1 ENHRY and CDR2 SYGVKD. In nucleotides, the CDR3 is TGTGCCATCAGTTCTGAGTTGAACACTGAAGCTTTCTTT. This encodes CAISSELNTEAFF.

This chain connects TRBV4-3 to TRBJ2-4; D is unresolved. This CDR3 is built from 18 residues. V dropped 1 base and J dropped 0 bases, with 16 bases sitting between them. Germline CDR1 LGHNA, CDR2 YSLEER. CDR3 bases: TGCGCCAGCAGCCAAGCCCTCATGGCGGCAATAGCCAAAAACATTCAGTACTTC. This codes for CASSQALMAAIAKNIQYF.

This clone appeared a single time. V gene TRBV6-5 combines with J gene TRBJ1-2, with D perhaps matching TRBD1 (6 bases). This CDR3 has 15 residues. Germline CDR1 reads MNHEY; CDR2 reads SVGAGI. V lost 0 bases, J lost 4 bases, and 12 bases lay in between. CDR3 DNA: TGTGCCAGCAGTTACTCGATTGGGGGGGCCTATGGCTACACCTTC. Protein product: CASSYSIGGAYGYTF.

This chain links TRBV9 with TRBJ2-1; D is possibly TRBD2 (7 bases). Germline V gene data show CDR1 as SGDLS and CDR2 as YYNGEE. The CDR3 consists of 13 residues. Trimming cost V 3 bases and J 9 bases, with 13 bases left between them. CDR3 sequence (DNA): TGTGCCAGCAGCGGCGGTAGGGGGGGTGAGCAGTTCTTC. It encodes CASSGGRGGEQFF. The complete variable domain, with remaining parts taken from reference TRBV9 and TRBJ2-1, reads DSGVTQTPKHLITATGQRVTLRCSPRSGDLSVYWYQQSLDQGLQFLIQYYNGEERAKGNILERFSAQQFPDLHSELNLSSLELGDSALYFCASSGGRGGEQFFGPGTRLTVL.

This clone has just one count. The rearrangement uses TRBV11-1 and TRBJ2-5; weak D call: TRBD2 (5 bases). CDR3 size: 13 residues. Trimming removed 2 bases at V and 4 bases at J, with 8 bases between. Germline V gene data show CDR1 as SGHAT and CDR2 as FQDESV (reference sequence). Here the CDR3 DNA reads TGTGCCAGCAGCTTACGAGGGAGAGAGACCCAGTACTTC. It encodes CASSLRGRETQYF.

The genes are TRBV14 and TRBJ1-2; D is unclear. Trimming took off 2 bases at V and 1 base at J, with 2 bases between the two ends. The CDR3 contains 12 residues. Germline-derived CDR1 and CDR2 are SGHDN and FVKESK. The CDR3 DNA reads TGTGCCAGCAGCCAACGTAACTATGGCTACACCTTC. It is translated as CASSQRNYGYTF. Using reference TRBV14 and TRBJ1-2 for the parts outside the CDR3, the full variable domain is EAGVTQFPSHSVIEKGQTVTLRCDPISGHDNLYWYRRVMGKEIKFLLHFVKESKQDESGMPNNRFLAERTGGTYSTLKVQPAELEDSGVYFCASSQRNYGYTFGSGTRLTVV.

The table lists this clone with a count of one. The V and J genes are TRBV4-3 and TRBJ2-7; D might be TRBD2 (6 bases). The CDR3 consists of 14 residues. V dropped 0 bases and J dropped 7 bases, with 13 bases sitting between them. Per germline, CDR1 LGHNA and CDR2 YSLEER. The CDR3 DNA sequence: TGCGCCAGCAGCCAAGAAAGGGGCGCGGGAGAGCAGTACTTC. Encoded protein: CASSQERGAGEQYF.

V is TRBV19 and J is TRBJ2-2, with D hard to call. Germline CDR1 is LNHDA and CDR2 is SQIVND (reference sequence). The CDR3 is made up of 12 amino acids. The V end was cut by 7 bases, the J end by 7 bases, with 10 bases between. The CDR3 DNA reads TGTGCCAGTACCCCGCAGGACGGGGAGCTGTTTTTT. Its protein product is CASTPQDGELFF.

V gene TRBV4-2 combines with J gene TRBJ1-2; weak D call: TRBD1 (6 bases). V lost 0 bases, J lost 6 bases, and 11 bases lay in between. Germline CDR1 is LGHNA and CDR2 is YNFKEQ. CDR3 length: 14 residues. CDR3 residues: CASSQDKQGNGYTF. The CDR3 DNA is TGTGCCAGCAGCCAAGATAAGCAGGGGAATGGCTACACCTTC.